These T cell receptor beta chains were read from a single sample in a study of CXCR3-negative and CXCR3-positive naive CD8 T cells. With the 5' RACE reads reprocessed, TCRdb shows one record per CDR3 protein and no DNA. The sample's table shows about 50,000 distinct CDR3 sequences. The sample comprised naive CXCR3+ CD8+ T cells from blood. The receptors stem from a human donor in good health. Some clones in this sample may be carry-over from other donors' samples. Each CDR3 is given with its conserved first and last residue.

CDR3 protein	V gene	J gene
CASDDPRGAEAFF	TRBV6-2/TRBV6-3	TRBJ1-1
CASSQEQGIENSPLHF	TRBV4-2	TRBJ1-6
CASSPGGAEDTQYF	TRBV5-1	TRBJ2-3
CSVDGQGELANYGYTF	TRBV29-1	TRBJ1-2
CASSESGVAFSYNEQFF	TRBV9	TRBJ2-1
CASSDGTGDNQPQHF	TRBV7-9	TRBJ1-5
CASSHLDRDGTEAFF	TRBV4-3	TRBJ1-1
CASSQDVDSGANVLTF	TRBV4-2	TRBJ2-6
CSASSSGGATFTDTQYF	TRBV20-1	TRBJ2-3
CASSLDEDRLNEKLFF	TRBV7-9	TRBJ1-4
CASEMGSPYEQYF	TRBV5-8	TRBJ2-7
CSATSSGQETQYF	TRBV20-1	TRBJ2-5
CSARAQGETGTNGYTF	TRBV20-1	TRBJ1-2
CASSVPRDRETQYF	TRBV11-1	TRBJ2-5
CASQGLAYEQYF	TRBV19	TRBJ2-7